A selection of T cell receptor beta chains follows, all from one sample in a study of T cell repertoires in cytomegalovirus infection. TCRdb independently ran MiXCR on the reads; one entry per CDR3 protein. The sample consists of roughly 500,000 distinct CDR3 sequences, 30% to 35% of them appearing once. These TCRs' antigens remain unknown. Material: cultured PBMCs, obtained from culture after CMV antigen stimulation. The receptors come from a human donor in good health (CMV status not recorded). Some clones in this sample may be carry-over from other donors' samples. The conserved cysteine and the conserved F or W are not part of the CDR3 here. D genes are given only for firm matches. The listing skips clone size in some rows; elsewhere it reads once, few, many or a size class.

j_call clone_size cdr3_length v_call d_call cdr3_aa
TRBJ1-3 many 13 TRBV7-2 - ASSLTGFYGNTIY
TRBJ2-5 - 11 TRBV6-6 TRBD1 ASTDRGRETQY
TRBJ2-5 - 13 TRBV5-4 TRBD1 ASSLGTGGKETQY
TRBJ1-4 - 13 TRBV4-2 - ASSQEGGTNEKLF
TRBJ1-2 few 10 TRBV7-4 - ASSYLRDGYT
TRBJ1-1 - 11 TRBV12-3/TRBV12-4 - ASATQGNTEAF
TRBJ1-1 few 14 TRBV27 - ASRTLPTAPNTEAF
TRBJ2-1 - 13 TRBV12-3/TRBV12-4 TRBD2 ASTPGLAGPNEQF
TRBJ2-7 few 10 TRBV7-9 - ASSRTGTEQY
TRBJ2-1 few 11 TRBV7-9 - ASSRFSGNEQF
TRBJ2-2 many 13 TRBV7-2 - ASSPVRQNTGELF
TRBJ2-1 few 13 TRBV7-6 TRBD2 ASSLTSGSSDEQF
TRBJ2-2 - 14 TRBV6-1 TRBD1 ASEPYRGLNTGELF
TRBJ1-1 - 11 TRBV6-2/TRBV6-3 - ASSLPPGVEAF
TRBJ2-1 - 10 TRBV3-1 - ASSQGPGEQF
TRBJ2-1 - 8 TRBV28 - ASSQGEQF
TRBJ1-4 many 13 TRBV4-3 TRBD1 ASSPGGHTNEKLF
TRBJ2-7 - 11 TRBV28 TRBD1 ASGTAWGYEQY
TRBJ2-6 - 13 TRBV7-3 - ASSLTSPGANVLT
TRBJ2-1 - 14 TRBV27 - ASSLVGRSSYNEQF
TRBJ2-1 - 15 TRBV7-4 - ASSSGNSIGSYNEQF
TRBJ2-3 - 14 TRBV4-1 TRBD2 ASSPASGSLTDTQY
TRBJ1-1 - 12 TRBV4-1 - ASSQRTEVTEAF
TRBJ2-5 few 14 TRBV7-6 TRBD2 ASSLVAGGSGETQY
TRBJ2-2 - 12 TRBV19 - ASSIERGQGELF
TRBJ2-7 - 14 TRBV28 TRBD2 ASSLVGTSDSYEQY
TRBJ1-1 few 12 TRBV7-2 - ASYRQSMNTEAF
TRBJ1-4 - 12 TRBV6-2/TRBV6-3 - ASSYRQALEKLF
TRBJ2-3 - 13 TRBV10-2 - ASSEAPGSKDTQY
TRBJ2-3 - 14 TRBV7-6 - ASSSKPRSSTDTQY
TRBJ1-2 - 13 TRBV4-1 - ASSQVLGANYGYT
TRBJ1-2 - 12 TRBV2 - ASIRGGRHYGYT
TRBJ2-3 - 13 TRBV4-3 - ASSRGTLRTDTQY
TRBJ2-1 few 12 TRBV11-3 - ASSFSLTDNEQF